This record concerns one T cell receptor (beta chain) sequence. This specimen belongs to a study of OX40 agonist ivuxolimab in advanced cancers. In the study overall: Partial responses were recorded for three patients, including one with hepatocellular carcinoma and two with cutaneous melanoma.

Produced via immunoSEQ multiplex PCR; TCRdb's table is partial and in-frame only. The repertoire holds about 83,000 clones, with around 92% as singletons. Germline CDR1 and CDR2: MGHDK and SYGVNS. CDR3 length: 15 residues. Trimming cost V 6 bases and J 7 bases; bases outside gene matches: 12. This sequence was found in an adult with an advanced solid tumor such as melanoma, head and neck, liver or kidney cancer. This chain links TRBV25-1 with TRBJ2-1; 7 bases fit TRBD1. The sequencing used CD4+ or CD8+ T cells sorted from blood, collected in a trial of the OX40 agonist ivuxolimab. The CDR3 loop is CASSGPDTGENEQFF. The CDR3 nucleotides are TGTGCCAGCAGCGGTCCTGACACAGGGGAGAATGAGCAGTTCTTC.